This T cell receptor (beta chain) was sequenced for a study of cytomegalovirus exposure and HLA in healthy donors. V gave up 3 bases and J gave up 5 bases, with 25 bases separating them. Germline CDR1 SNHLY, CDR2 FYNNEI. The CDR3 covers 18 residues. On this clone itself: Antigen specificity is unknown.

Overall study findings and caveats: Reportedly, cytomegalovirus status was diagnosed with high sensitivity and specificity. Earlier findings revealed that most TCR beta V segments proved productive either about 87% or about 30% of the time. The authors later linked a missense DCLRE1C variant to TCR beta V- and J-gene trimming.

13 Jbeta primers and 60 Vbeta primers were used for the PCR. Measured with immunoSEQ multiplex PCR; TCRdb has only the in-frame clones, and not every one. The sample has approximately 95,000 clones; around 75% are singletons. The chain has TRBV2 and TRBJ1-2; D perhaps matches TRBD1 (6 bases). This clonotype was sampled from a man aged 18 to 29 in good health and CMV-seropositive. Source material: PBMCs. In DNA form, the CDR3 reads TGTGCCAGCAGTGAGCAGGGGAAGGTTTCTGACATTTCTTATGGCTACACCTTC. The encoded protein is CASSEQGKVSDISYGYTF.